This record concerns one T cell receptor (beta chain) sequence. This record belongs to a study of blood T cell repertoires in COVID-19. Study-level information: Sites in the United States, Italy and Spain provided acute and convalescent COVID-19 samples. In each case, the material was cDNA or gDNA derived from T cells, B-cell-depleted T cells, or PBMCs.

Per the original data handling: How many nucleated cells were present was estimated from reference gene primer amplification. The repertoire was sequenced with immunoSEQ multiplex PCR; TCRdb's copy has only in-frame clones and lacks some. V and J calls and clone size are those listed in that table; D and trimming were worked out from the DNA. Counted here are over 250,000 clones, around nine tenths occurring once; the ten biggest clones make up over 7.5%. The CDR3 consists of 14 residues. The V gene's germline CDR1 is SGDLS and CDR2 YYNGEE. Trimming shortened V by 3 bases and J by 3 bases, and 12 bases separated the two germline ends.

This sequence joins TRBV9 and TRBJ1-1; D is possibly TRBD1 (5 bases). Sequenced material: peripheral blood. This TCR derives from a man aged 35 to 55 who had recovered from COVID-19. CDR3 amino acids: CASSALDTYTEAFF. CDR3 DNA: TGTGCCAGCAGCGCCTTGGACACTTACACTGAAGCTTTCTTT.